The 28 T cell receptor beta chains below all came from one sample that was sequenced in a study of tissue T cells after allogeneic stem cell transplantation. Measured with immunoSEQ multiplex PCR; TCRdb has only the in-frame clones, and not every one. The sample carries 950 to 1,500 clones, around three quarters recorded once. The sequences come from skin, collected at autopsy. The source of these receptors is an older male patient with steroid-refractory graft-versus-host disease after an allogeneic stem cell transplant. Part of the T cells may come from the graft donor.

The chain has TRBV6-2 or TRBV6-3 and TRBJ1-1; D perhaps matches TRBD1 (5 bases). The V gene lost 5 bases and the J gene lost 4 bases, with 11 bases spanning the gap. CDR1 MNHEY and CDR2 SVGEGT come from the germline V gene. The CDR3 runs 13 residues. CDR3 loop: CASSRQGITEAFF. The CDR3 coding sequence is TGTGCCAGCAGTCGGCAGGGAATCACTGAAGCTTTCTTT.

The chain employs TRBV9 and TRBJ2-3, with 8 nucleotides matching TRBD2. The V gene's germline CDR1 is SGDLS and CDR2 YYNGEE. There are 16 residues in the CDR3. J was trimmed by 5 bases and V by 0 bases; bases with no gene match: 8. This CDR3 is CASSVAPGTRKDTQYF. CDR3 DNA sequence: TGTGCCAGCAGCGTAGCACCCGGGACTAGAAAAGATACGCAGTATTTT.

V usage is TRBV14 and J usage is TRBJ1-6; the D is unclear. V shed 4 bases and J shed 9 bases, with 7 bases lying between them. The CDR3 consists of 12 residues. Germline V lookup: CDR1 SGHDN, CDR2 FVKESK. In DNA, the CDR3 is TGTGCCAGCAGCCGGGTGGGTTCACCCCTCCACTTT. Protein sequence: CASSRVGSPLHF. Full variable domain (missing parts from reference TRBV14 and TRBJ1-6): EAGVTQFPSHSVIEKGQTVTLRCDPISGHDNLYWYRRVMGKEIKFLLHFVKESKQDESGMPNNRFLAERTGGTYSTLKVQPAELEDSGVYFCASSRVGSPLHFGNGTRLTVT.

This sequence joins TRBV10-3 and TRBJ1-2; no clear D. Germline CDR1 ENHRY, CDR2 SYGVKD. This CDR3 comprises 15 residues. V gave up 0 bases and J gave up 2 bases, with 10 bases separating them. CDR3 region: CAISESGPLNYGYTF. In DNA form, the CDR3 reads TGTGCCATCAGTGAGTCAGGGCCTCTAAACTATGGCTACACCTTC.

The genes are TRBV11-3 and TRBJ2-7, with D possibly matching TRBD1 (6 bases). Germline V gives CDR1 SGHNT, CDR2 YENEEA. Trimming removed 0 bases from V and 3 bases from J, with 15 bases in between. The CDR3 covers 16 residues. The CDR3 loop is CASSLERGKGDYEQYF. CDR3 nucleotide sequence: TGTGCCAGCAGCTTAGAGAGGGGGAAAGGGGACTACGAGCAGTACTTC. The variable domain in full, completed from reference TRBV11-3 and TRBJ2-7, reads EAGVVQSPRYKIIEKKQPVAFWCNPISGHNTLYWYLQNLGQGPELLIRYENEEAVDDSQLPKDRFSAERLKGVDSTLKIQPAELGDSAVYLCASSLERGKGDYEQYFGPGTRLTVT.

The chain is built from TRBV9 and TRBJ2-3, with D possibly being TRBD1 (6 bases). Germline V CDR1 and CDR2: SGDLS, YYNGEE. This CDR3 has 15 amino acids. Trimming removed 7 bases from V and 4 bases from J, with 19 bases in between. CDR3 sequence (DNA): TGTGCCAGCGGCCAACAGGGAATAATGGCAGATACGCAGTATTTT. It specifies CASGQQGIMADTQYF. Full variable domain (outside the CDR3, taken from reference TRBV9 and TRBJ2-3): DSGVTQTPKHLITATGQRVTLRCSPRSGDLSVYWYQQSLDQGLQFLIQYYNGEERAKGNILERFSAQQFPDLHSELNLSSLELGDSALYFCASGQQGIMADTQYFGPGTRLTVL.

This clone appeared a few times. The chain recombines TRBV6-2 or TRBV6-3 with TRBJ1-6; tentative D call: TRBD1 (6 bases). The CDR3 spans 16 residues. V was clipped by 5 bases and J by 8 bases, with 19 bases between them. Germline V CDR1 and CDR2: MNHEY, SVGEGT. This chain's CDR3 is CASSKDSLRGYSPLHF. The CDR3 DNA sequence: TGTGCCAGCAGTAAGGACAGCCTCAGGGGTTATTCACCCCTCCACTTT.

CDR3 DNA sequence: TGTGCCACCTTGGGCCGGGGGACAGGGGCCTACGAGCAGTACTTC. Amino acid sequence: CATLGRGTGAYEQYF. This chain links TRBV19 with TRBJ2-7; TRBD1 matches 10 bases. The J segment lost 2 bases and the V segment lost 10 bases, leaving 11 bases of the junction unmatched. This CDR3 spans 15 amino acids. From germline, CDR1 is LNHDA and CDR2 SQIVND (reference sequence).

This clone turned up a few times. This chain uses TRBV3-1 (or the pseudogene TRBV3-2) with TRBJ2-1; 9 bases map to TRBD1. Trimming at V came to 5 bases and at J to 7 bases, leaving 9 bases not matched to a gene. The CDR3 length is 15 residues. CDR1 LGHDT and CDR2 YNNKEL come from the germline V gene (reference sequence). The CDR3 spells CASSWRGQGINEQFF. The CDR3 DNA follows: TGTGCCAGCAGCTGGCGGGGACAGGGCATAAATGAGCAGTTCTTC.

This clone showed up just a few times. V usage is TRBV4-3 and J usage is TRBJ1-1, with D uncertain. Trimming cost V 1 base and J 4 bases, with 16 bases left between them. This CDR3 region has 16 residues. Germline assignment: CDR1 LGHNA and CDR2 YSLEER. The CDR3 DNA reads as TGCGCCAGCAGCCAAGTGGTTGGGGTATTAGGCACTGAAGCTTTCTTT. Residues: CASSQVVGVLGTEAFF.

V and J are TRBV7-9 and TRBJ1-6, with a weak D call TRBD1 (5 bases). Per germline, CDR1 SEHNR and CDR2 FQNEAQ (reference sequence). The CDR3 length is 18 residues. The germline V and J ends were trimmed by 0 bases and 1 base, with 13 bases remaining between them. The CDR3 DNA reads as TGTGCCAGCAGCTTAGCGCTCTACGGGGGTTCCTATAATTCACCCCTCCACTTT. Its protein is CASSLALYGGSYNSPLHF.

The gene calls are TRBV25-1 and TRBJ2-7; perhaps D is TRBD1 or TRBD2 (5 bases each). The CDR3 loop spans 11 amino acids. V gave up 5 bases and J gave up 12 bases, with 14 bases separating them. Per germline, CDR1 MGHDK and CDR2 SYGVNS. The CDR3 region has the DNA TGTGCCAGCAGTTCGGGTGTGAGGGGGTACTTC. This gives the protein CASSSGVRGYF.

This rearrangement joins TRBV11-1 to TRBJ1-6, with TRBD1 identical over 8 bases. From germline, CDR1 is SGHAT and CDR2 FQDESV (reference sequence). The CDR3 is 16 amino acids. The V and J ends lost 5 bases and 7 bases, in that order; junction bases with no gene match: 10. The CDR3: CASSPQGDRENSPLHF. The CDR3, as DNA: TGTGCCAGCAGCCCACAGGGGGATCGGGAAAATTCACCCCTCCACTTT.

The chain carries TRBV6-1 and TRBJ1-6, with 7 bases aligning to TRBD1. V lost 2 bases, J lost 6 bases, and 7 bases stayed unmatched. Germline values: CDR1 MNHNS, CDR2 SASEGT. The CDR3 length is 16 residues. CDR3 DNA: TGTGCCAGCAGTGAACATGACAGGGCCGCTAATTCACCCCTCCACTTT. Its protein is CASSEHDRAANSPLHF.

The V gene is TRBV7-2, the J gene TRBJ1-2, with a possible D match to TRBD1 (5 bases). The CDR3 extends over 14 amino acids. V dropped 1 base and J dropped 5 bases, with 11 bases sitting between them. CDR1 is SGHTA and CDR2 is FQGNSA in the germline V gene. The CDR3 DNA follows: TGTGCCAGCAGCTTAGACAGGCCAGTTTATGGCTACACCTTC. It encodes CASSLDRPVYGYTF.

CDR3 bases: TGCGCCAGCAGCCAAAACTCTGGGGACAACACTGAAGCTTTCTTT. It yields the protein CASSQNSGDNTEAFF. The V and J genes are TRBV4-3 and TRBJ1-1; a weak D match, TRBD1 (5 bases). The CDR3 is 15 amino acids. Trimming took 2 bases from V and 2 from J, leaving 12 bases between them. Germline V gene data show CDR1 as LGHNA and CDR2 as YSLEER.

V usage is TRBV7-9 and J usage is TRBJ1-1; D is unclear. Trimming removed 5 bases from V and 10 bases from J, with 14 bases in between. The V gene's germline CDR1 is SEHNR and CDR2 FQNEAQ (reference sequence). The CDR3 runs to 12 residues. Here the CDR3 reads CASSPNFRGAFF. The DNA of the CDR3 is TGTGCCAGCAGCCCGAATTTCCGTGGAGCTTTCTTT. Full variable domain (missing parts from reference TRBV7-9 and TRBJ1-1): DTGVSQNPRHKITKRGQNVTFRCDPISEHNRLYWYRQTLGQGPEFLTYFQNEAQLEKSRLLSDRFSAERPKGSFSTLEIQRTEQGDSAMYLCASSPNFRGAFFGQGTRLTVV.

V and J are TRBV7-9 and TRBJ1-1; D not certain. Trimming took off 3 bases at V and 4 bases at J, with 15 bases between the two ends. CDR3 size: 15 residues. The germline CDR1 and CDR2 sequences are SEHNR and FQNEAQ (reference sequence). CDR3 DNA: TGTGCCAGCAGCTTGAAGCAGGAACTAGGCACTGAAGCTTTCTTT. Translation: CASSLKQELGTEAFF.

In its sample, this clone was seen a few times. The V gene is TRBV2, the J gene TRBJ2-3, with D hard to call. V dropped 1 base and J dropped 0 bases, with 8 bases sitting between them. The CDR3 is made up of 15 amino acids. The V gene's germline CDR1 is SNHLY and CDR2 FYNNEI. CDR3 DNA: TGTGCCAGCAGTGAAGGAACGTCAAGCACAGATACGCAGTATTTT. Translation: CASSEGTSSTDTQYF.

V usage is TRBV9 and J usage is TRBJ2-7; 7 positions agree with TRBD1. The germline gives CDR1 SGDLS, CDR2 YYNGEE. The CDR3 loop spans 16 amino acids. The V segment lost 0 bases and the J segment 3 bases; nucleotides outside the gene matches: 9. This CDR3 reads CASSVDHRAGGYEQYF. The DNA for the CDR3 is TGTGCCAGCAGCGTAGACCATAGGGCAGGGGGCTACGAGCAGTACTTC.

The chain is built from TRBV7-8 and TRBJ1-1; the D is unclear. The CDR3 is 13 residues long. Germline CDR1 SGHVS, CDR2 FQNEAQ. Trimming pared 8 bases from V and 0 bases from J, leaving 10 bases between. The CDR3 region is CASSRGVNTEAFF. The CDR3 DNA reads TGTGCCAGCTCCCGTGGGGTGAACACTGAAGCTTTCTTT.

The chain has TRBV10-3 and TRBJ1-2; 10 nucleotides agree with TRBD1. The germline V gene encodes CDR1 ENHRY and CDR2 SYGVKD. Trimming cost V 5 bases and J 4 bases; bases outside gene matches: 7. The CDR3 sequence is 15 residues long. The CDR3 sequence is CAISPPGQGSYGYTF. In nucleotides, the CDR3 is TGTGCCATCAGTCCTCCGGGACAGGGGAGCTATGGCTACACCTTC.

The V call is TRBV27, the J call TRBJ2-7; 7 bases match TRBD2. The CDR3 totals 15 residues. Germline loops: CDR1 MNHEY, CDR2 SMNVEV (reference sequence). V trimming: 6 bases; J trimming: 5 bases; junction bases outside the gene matches: 13. The DNA of the CDR3 is TGTGCCAGCAGCCCCTGGGGTAAGGGAGGGGACGAGCAGTACTTC. It yields the protein CASSPWGKGGDEQYF.

The rearrangement links TRBV4-1 to TRBJ1-5; D possibly corresponds to TRBD1 (6 bases). The ends were cut back, 1 base at V and 7 bases at J, with 17 bases in the middle. The CDR3 contains 16 residues. From germline, CDR1 is MGHRA and CDR2 YSYEKL. CDR3 coding DNA: TGCGCCAGCAGCCAAGTGCCCGAACAGGGTCGGCAGCCCCAGCATTTT. Amino acids: CASSQVPEQGRQPQHF.

This clone appeared once. The V call is TRBV4-1, the J call TRBJ1-2, with no clear D. In germline, CDR1 is MGHRA, CDR2 YSYEKL. This CDR3 contains 15 residues. V was cut by 4 bases and J by 5 bases, with 17 bases left in between. The CDR3 nucleotides read TGCGCCAGCAGCCCCTCAGCTACAGCTCGTTATGGCTACACCTTC. Its protein is CASSPSATARYGYTF.

This sequence joins TRBV29-1 and TRBJ2-5; weak D call: TRBD2 (5 bases). V lost 7 bases and J 2 bases, leaving 11 bases between the germline ends. CDR3 length equals 12 residues. Per the germline V gene, CDR1 is SQVTM and CDR2 is ANQGSEA. The chain's CDR3 is CSARRLQETQYF. The CDR3 bases are TGCAGCGCAAGGAGACTACAAGAGACCCAGTACTTC.

The chain uses TRBV6-5 and TRBJ2-7, with 11 bases aligning to TRBD1. The CDR3 is 15 amino acids. Germline trimming cut 5 bases from V and 6 bases from J; bases unmatched to any gene: 9. Germline-derived CDR1 and CDR2 are MNHEY and SVGAGI. Written as DNA, the CDR3 is TGTGCCAGCAGTAGTCCGGGACAGGGGGTTCTCGAGCAGTACTTC. This translates into CASSSPGQGVLEQYF.

This clone is large by share. The rearrangement uses TRBV4-2 and TRBJ2-7; the match to TRBD1 covers 9 bases. V shed 5 bases, J shed 2 bases, and the junction held 1 base outside the gene matches. This CDR3 has 13 residues. Germline V CDR1 and CDR2: LGHNA, YNFKEQ. CDR3 in amino acids: CASSGQGPYEQYF. CDR3 DNA: TGTGCCAGCAGCGGACAGGGGCCCTACGAGCAGTACTTC.